A selection of T cell receptor beta chains follows, all from one sample in a study of Ad26.COV2.S vaccination and SARS-CoV-2 variants. Sequencing was performed with immunoSEQ multiplex PCR; in TCRdb, only in-frame clones are kept and a portion is missing. The sample lists a few hundred thousand clones; around 86% were seen once. Sequencing used peripheral blood, obtained in a trial of Ad26.COV2.S vaccine versus placebo. These receptors all stem from a person aged 18-60 years who received the Ad26.COV2.S COVID-19 vaccine or a placebo. Both conserved end residues are part of each CDR3. D genes are given only for firm matches. Clone size is given for some rows only: seen once, a few or many times, or a class if the clone is expanded.

clone size: once
J gene: TRBJ2-3
V gene: TRBV5-4
D gene: -
CDR3 DNA: TGTGCCAGCAGTCCGTGGGGGGGGCCAATCCCTTCTAGCACAGATACGCAGTATTTT
CDR3 protein: CASSPWGGPIPSSTDTQYF

clone size: -
J gene: TRBJ2-1
V gene: TRBV11-3
D gene: -
CDR3 DNA: TGTGCCAGCAGCTTAGCGGGGACTTCCTACAATGAGCAGTTCTTC
CDR3 protein: CASSLAGTSYNEQFF

clone size: -
J gene: TRBJ1-5
V gene: TRBV24-1
D gene: -
CDR3 DNA: TGTGCCACCCGACAGGTTTCTCAGCCCCAGCATTTT
CDR3 protein: CATRQVSQPQHF

clone size: -
J gene: TRBJ2-7
V gene: TRBV7-9
D gene: TRBD1
CDR3 DNA: TGTGCCAGCAGCGCCCTTGGACAGGGTGCCTACGAGCAGTACTTC
CDR3 protein: CASSALGQGAYEQYF

clone size: -
J gene: TRBJ1-5
V gene: TRBV10-3
D gene: -
CDR3 DNA: TGTGCCATCACAAACAGGCGAGATCAGCCCCAGCATTTT
CDR3 protein: CAITNRRDQPQHF

clone size: -
J gene: TRBJ1-2
V gene: TRBV3-1/TRBV3-2
D gene: -
CDR3 DNA: TGTGCCAGCAGCCAAGTGGGGCGAGGCTACACCTTC
CDR3 protein: CASSQVGRGYTF

clone size: -
J gene: TRBJ1-6
V gene: TRBV5-1
D gene: -
CDR3 DNA: TGCGCCAGCAGCTTGGCCGGGGGGAGGTATAATTCACCCCTCCACTTT
CDR3 protein: CASSLAGGRYNSPLHF

clone size: -
J gene: TRBJ2-7
V gene: TRBV30
D gene: -
CDR3 DNA: TGTGCCTGGAGTGGGCAGGGTGCTGGCGAGCAGTACTTC
CDR3 protein: CAWSGQGAGEQYF

clone size: -
J gene: TRBJ1-5
V gene: TRBV7-2
D gene: -
CDR3 DNA: TGTGCCAGCAGCTTAATGCGTCAGCCCCAGCATTTT
CDR3 protein: CASSLMRQPQHF

clone size: once
J gene: TRBJ2-2
V gene: TRBV4-1
D gene: -
CDR3 DNA: TGCGCCAGCAGCCAAGATAGTAGGGGGGCGAGCACCGGGGAGCTGTTTTTT
CDR3 protein: CASSQDSRGASTGELFF

clone size: -
J gene: TRBJ2-2
V gene: TRBV30
D gene: -
CDR3 DNA: TGTGCCTGGAGTGTACAGATCGCCGGGGAGCTGTTTTTT
CDR3 protein: CAWSVQIAGELFF

clone size: -
J gene: TRBJ1-3
V gene: TRBV12-5
D gene: -
CDR3 DNA: TGTGCTAGTGGTTTGGTACGGGACACTAACTCTGGAAACACCATATATTTT
CDR3 protein: CASGLVRDTNSGNTIYF

clone size: -
J gene: TRBJ1-5
V gene: TRBV2
D gene: -
CDR3 DNA: TGTGCCACCTACGAGGTTGGGAATCAGCCCCAGCATTTT
CDR3 protein: CATYEVGNQPQHF

clone size: -
J gene: TRBJ2-3
V gene: TRBV11-2
D gene: -
CDR3 DNA: TGTGCCAGCAGCTTAGAAAACACAGATACGCAGTATTTT
CDR3 protein: CASSLENTDTQYF

clone size: -
J gene: TRBJ2-6
V gene: TRBV7-2
D gene: -
CDR3 DNA: TGTGCCAGCAGCTTAGGGGGAACTGGGGCCAACGTCCTGACTTTC
CDR3 protein: CASSLGGTGANVLTF

clone size: -
J gene: TRBJ2-5
V gene: TRBV4-1
D gene: -
CDR3 DNA: TGCGCCAGCAGCCATGTCGGGACCGACCAAGAGACCCAGTACTTC
CDR3 protein: CASSHVGTDQETQYF

clone size: -
J gene: TRBJ2-1
V gene: TRBV6-2/TRBV6-3
D gene: -
CDR3 DNA: TGTGCCAGCAGCCTAGGTCTGCGGGCCGGAAATGAGCAGTTCTTC
CDR3 protein: CASSLGLRAGNEQFF

clone size: -
J gene: TRBJ2-3
V gene: TRBV7-2
D gene: -
CDR3 DNA: TGTGCCAGCAGCTTAGGACCCAAGGATACGCAGTATTTT
CDR3 protein: CASSLGPKDTQYF

clone size: -
J gene: TRBJ2-1
V gene: TRBV7-3
D gene: TRBD2
CDR3 DNA: TGTGCCAGCAGTCCTAGCGGGGGCGACTACAATGAGCAGTTCTTC
CDR3 protein: CASSPSGGDYNEQFF

clone size: -
J gene: TRBJ1-5
V gene: TRBV7-7
D gene: -
CDR3 DNA: TGTGCTAGCAGCCTGGACACTAATCAGCCCCAGCATTTT
CDR3 protein: CASSLDTNQPQHF

clone size: -
J gene: TRBJ1-2
V gene: TRBV19
D gene: -
CDR3 DNA: TGTGCCAGTACCCAGGGCCCGATTAACTATGGCTACACCTTC
CDR3 protein: CASTQGPINYGYTF

clone size: -
J gene: TRBJ1-2
V gene: TRBV7-9
D gene: -
CDR3 DNA: TGTGCCAGCAGTATAGCGGGGGGCGCAAGGATCTATGGCTACACCTTC
CDR3 protein: CASSIAGGARIYGYTF

clone size: -
J gene: TRBJ2-3
V gene: TRBV7-9
D gene: TRBD2
CDR3 DNA: TGTGCCAGCAGCCCGTTGAGCGGGGGGTACAAGGTCGATACGCAGTATTTT
CDR3 protein: CASSPLSGGYKVDTQYF

clone size: once
J gene: TRBJ2-7
V gene: TRBV9
D gene: -
CDR3 DNA: TGTGCCAGCAGCCTTGGCTTCAGCGCCGCCGACGAGCAGTACTTC
CDR3 protein: CASSLGFSAADEQYF